Listed below are T cell receptor beta chains from one sample, sequenced in a study of shared clonotypes between healthy human individuals. Assay: immunoSEQ multiplex PCR; the TCRdb copy retains only in-frame clones and omits some. The repertoire holds 2 million to 3 million clones, just over 90% seen once, with over 0.12% in the top ten. Sequenced material: naive CD4+ T cells sorted from blood. These receptors were collected from a man aged 18 to 30 in good health. CDR3s include the opening cysteine and the closing phenylalanine or tryptophan. A D gene is named only where the DNA matches it firmly. Clone size is not always given. Where it is, it says once, few, many or a class for expanded clones.

clone_size j_call v_call d_call cdr3_aa cdr3_nt
- TRBJ1-6 TRBV28 TRBD1 CASSLSATGGAPLHF TGTGCCAGCAGTTTGTCCGCTACAGGGGGGGCACCCCTCCACTTT
- TRBJ1-4 TRBV30 TRBD1 CAWSPGQGATNEKLFF TGTGCCTGGAGTCCGGGACAGGGGGCGACCAATGAAAAACTGTTTTTT
- TRBJ2-5 TRBV5-1 - CASSQDRTRETQYF TGCGCCAGCAGCCAGGACCGAACTAGGGAGACCCAGTACTTC
- TRBJ2-3 TRBV7-2 TRBD1 CASSSDGQGSTDTQYF TGTGCCAGCAGCTCCGACGGACAGGGAAGCACAGATACGCAGTATTTT
once TRBJ1-2 TRBV7-9 - CASSLSLQDYGYTF TGTGCCAGCAGCTTATCATTACAGGACTATGGCTACACCTTC
- TRBJ2-7 TRBV7-2 - CASSLADGTYEQYF TGTGCCAGCAGCTTAGCCGACGGAACCTACGAGCAGTACTTC
- TRBJ2-1 TRBV20-1 TRBD1 CSAHRGQEQFF TGCAGTGCTCACAGGGGGCAGGAGCAGTTCTTC
- TRBJ1-1 TRBV28 - CASTNDLNTEAFF TGTGCCAGCACCAATGATTTGAACACTGAAGCTTTCTTT
few TRBJ2-7 TRBV7-9 - CASSLVQGGDEQYF TGTGCCAGCAGCTTAGTACAGGGAGGGGACGAGCAGTACTTC
- TRBJ2-7 TRBV5-1 - CASSTLGQSSYEQYF TGCGCCAGCAGCACTCTTGGACAGAGTTCCTACGAGCAGTACTTC
- TRBJ2-5 TRBV5-1 TRBD2 CASSYGSLAGEAQYF TGCGCCAGCAGCTACGGTTCGCTAGCGGGGGAGGCCCAGTACTTC
- TRBJ2-7 TRBV2 - CATKSQDRSYEQYF TGTGCCACCAAAAGTCAGGACAGATCCTACGAGCAGTACTTC